Listed here are 23 T cell receptor beta chains from one sample, sequenced in a study. TCRdb ran MiXCR on the RT-PCR reads and lists one entry per CDR3 protein. The sample holds hundreds of thousands of distinct CDR3 sequences, around 14% seen once. Specimen: memory CD4+ T cells from blood. All receptors derive from a female donor in good health, serving as a healthy control.

V usage is TRBV10-3 and J usage is TRBJ1-5, with a possible D match to TRBD1 (5 bases). The CDR3 is 12 amino acids. V was clipped by 10 bases and J by 3 bases, with 10 bases between them. Per germline, CDR1 ENHRY and CDR2 SYGVKD. The CDR3 sequence: CATGHPNQPQHF. In DNA, the CDR3 is TGTGCCACCGGACACCCCAATCAGCCCCAGCATTTT.

This clonotype was recorded at least ten times. The chain links TRBV4-1 to TRBJ1-2, with D tentatively TRBD1 (5 bases). CDR1 and CDR2 (germline): MGHRA, YSYEKL. The germline V and J ends were trimmed by 1 base and 4 bases, with 7 bases remaining between them. The CDR3 has 13 residues. The CDR3 loop reads CASSQGQSYGYTF. The CDR3 nucleotides are TGCGCCAGCAGCCAAGGACAGAGCTATGGCTACACCTTC.

This clonotype was picked up many times. The chain uses TRBV20-1 and TRBJ2-1, with unresolved D. The V gene lost 7 bases and the J gene lost 5 bases, with 15 bases spanning the gap. The CDR3 length is 13 residues. Germline loops: CDR1 DFQATT, CDR2 SNEGSKA (reference sequence). The CDR3 loop reads CSVLPIGDNEQFF. In DNA form, the CDR3 reads TGCAGTGTTTTGCCGATAGGCGACAATGAGCAGTTCTTC.

A few counts support this clonotype. V is TRBV20-1 and J is TRBJ1-1, with TRBD1 as a possible D gene (5 bases). This CDR3 comprises 14 residues. Germline values: CDR1 DFQATT, CDR2 SNEGSKA (reference sequence). V gave up 1 base and J gave up 0 bases, with 9 bases separating them. The CDR3 DNA follows: TGCAGTGCTAGAGGGGGGGTTGTGAACACTGAAGCTTTCTTT. Its translation: CSARGGVVNTEAFF.

The CDR3 sequence is CASSSAGDTQYF. CDR3 nucleotides: TGTGCCAGCAGCTCTGCGGGAGATACGCAGTATTTT. The rearrangement uses TRBV7-9 and TRBJ2-3; the D gene is possibly TRBD2 (5 bases). The CDR3 contains 12 residues. V dropped 4 bases and J dropped 5 bases, with 7 bases sitting between them. The V gene's germline CDR1 is SEHNR and CDR2 FQNEAQ (reference sequence).

This clonotype was recorded many times. The CDR3 is CASSLSFYRTGTRPADTQYF. CDR3 DNA sequence: TGCGCCAGCAGCCTCTCTTTTTACAGGACCGGGACTAGACCGGCAGATACGCAGTATTTT. The V call is TRBV4-1, the J call TRBJ2-3; the match to TRBD2 covers 8 bases. The CDR3 contains 20 residues. V lost 4 bases, J lost 4 bases, and 22 bases stayed unmatched. Germline CDR1 is MGHRA and CDR2 is YSYEKL.

In its sample, this clonotype was seen once. A read error is possible here, since a much larger clone lies one base away. The chain couples TRBV10-3 to TRBJ2-1; D unclear. V was pared by 8 bases and J by 11 bases, with 13 bases between. CDR3 length: 11 amino acids. Germline assignment: CDR1 ENHRY and CDR2 SYGVKD. The CDR3 DNA sequence: TGTGCCATCTCAAATCTGGATAAGCAGTTCTTC. This codes for CAISNLDKQFF.

This clonotype has only a few counts. The chain links TRBV10-3 to TRBJ1-5, with unresolved D. The length of the CDR3 is 14 residues. Trimming removed 0 bases at V and 9 bases at J, with 12 bases between. Germline V CDR1 and CDR2: ENHRY, SYGVKD. The CDR3 sequence: CAISESPAAGPQHF. In nucleotides, the CDR3 is TGTGCCATCAGTGAGTCGCCGGCGGCGGGGCCCCAGCATTTT.

This chain joins TRBV18 and TRBJ2-6; D is undetermined. Germline CDR1 KGHSH, CDR2 LQKENI. Trimming left V 5 bases short and J 0 bases short, with 11 bases between. CDR3 length: 16 residues. The CDR3 loop reads CASSLTPSSGANVLTF. The CDR3 DNA follows: TGTGCCAGCTCATTGACACCCAGCTCTGGGGCCAACGTCCTGACTTTC.

This clonotype has a handful of counts. V usage is TRBV3-1 and J usage is TRBJ2-7, with 10 bases fitting TRBD1. V shed 4 bases and J 0 bases; nucleotides not matched to a gene: 9. Germline CDR1 LGHDT, CDR2 YNNKEL (reference sequence). There are 17 residues in the CDR3. CDR3: CASSPPYRDRGSYEQYF. The DNA of the CDR3 is TGTGCCAGCAGCCCGCCTTACCGGGACAGGGGCTCCTACGAGCAGTACTTC.

The chain uses TRBV10-2 and TRBJ2-1; the match to TRBD2 covers 14 bases. CDR1 is WSHSY and CDR2 is SAAADI in the germline V gene. This CDR3 is 18 amino acids long. V gave up 6 bases and J gave up 2 bases; unmatched junction bases: 9. CDR3 DNA: TGCGCCAGCAGGACCGGGACTAGCGGGAGTGGGGCCTACAATGAGCAGTTCTTC. Its translation: CASRTGTSGSGAYNEQFF.

There are a few counts of this clonotype. The chain employs TRBV11-2 and TRBJ1-1; D not certain. The CDR3 runs to 13 residues. CDR1 and CDR2 from the germline V gene are SGHAT and FQNNGV. Trimming removed 3 bases from V and 4 bases from J, with 9 bases in between. CDR3 region: CASSLRVTTEAFF. The CDR3 DNA sequence: TGTGCCAGCAGCTTGAGGGTAACCACTGAAGCTTTCTTT.

This clonotype occurred many times. The chain employs TRBV7-2 and TRBJ2-7; 8 bases align to TRBD2. The CDR3 covers 17 residues. Germline V gives CDR1 SGHTA, CDR2 FQGNSA. The V segment lost 3 bases and the J segment 4 bases; nucleotides outside the gene matches: 14. CDR3 nucleotide sequence: TGTGCCAGCAGCTTTACTAGCGGAGGCCGCTCGGGTTACGAGCAGTACTTC. This codes for CASSFTSGGRSGYEQYF.

This clonotype came up a few times. The J gene is TRBJ2-7, the V gene TRBV29-1, with D possibly matching TRBD2 (6 bases). CDR1 and CDR2 from the germline V gene are SQVTM and ANQGSEA. V was clipped by 5 bases and J by 2 bases, with 16 bases between them. The CDR3 has 14 residues. The CDR3 nucleotides are TGCAGCGTTCTCCCCGGGACTGCAGCCTACGAGCAGTACTTC. Its translation is CSVLPGTAAYEQYF.

CDR3 sequence (DNA): TGTGCCAGCAGTGGCGGTGCAGCGGTCCAAGAGACCCAGTACTTC. This translates into CASSGGAAVQETQYF. The V and J genes are TRBV2 and TRBJ2-5, with TRBD2 as a possible D gene (5 bases). The CDR3 runs to 15 residues. With 4 bases removed from V and 1 base from J, the gap between germline ends came to 13 bases. Germline values: CDR1 SNHLY, CDR2 FYNNEI.

The table lists this clonotype with a few counts. This sequence joins TRBV28 and TRBJ2-3; tentatively, D is TRBD2 (6 bases). Germline CDR1 MDHEN, CDR2 SYDVKM. The CDR3 extends over 14 amino acids. Trimming cost V 6 bases and J 4 bases, with 14 bases left between them. CDR3 region: CASRTTSSADTQYF. The CDR3 DNA is TGTGCCAGCAGAACGACTAGTTCCGCAGATACGCAGTATTTT.

A few counts support this clonotype. In DNA, the CDR3 is TGTGCCAGCAGTTACTCGATCGGGGGATTTAAGAATGAGCAGTTCTTC. Translating gives CASSYSIGGFKNEQFF. This chain links TRBV6-6 with TRBJ2-1; D possibly corresponds to TRBD2 (6 bases). V dropped 0 bases and J dropped 7 bases, with 16 bases sitting between them. This CDR3 has 16 amino acids. Germline CDR1 and CDR2: MNHNY and SVGAGI (reference sequence).

This sequence joins TRBV7-9 and TRBJ2-3; no clear D. Per germline, CDR1 SEHNR and CDR2 FQNEAQ (reference sequence). CDR3 length equals 16 residues. V was shortened by 0 bases and J by 4 bases, with 14 bases between the two germline ends. CDR3 loop: CASSLAQTWWADTQYF. The CDR3 coding sequence is TGTGCCAGCAGCTTAGCCCAGACGTGGTGGGCAGATACGCAGTATTTT.

This chain connects TRBV9 to TRBJ1-2; 7 nucleotides line up with TRBD1. The CDR3 runs to 15 residues. The J segment lost 4 bases and the V segment lost 5 bases, leaving 11 bases of the junction unmatched. The germline gives CDR1 SGDLS, CDR2 YYNGEE. CDR3 nucleotides: TGTGCCAGCAGTGATGACAGGGACCGGAGCTATGGCTACACCTTC. Its translation: CASSDDRDRSYGYTF.

This clonotype was picked up a small number of times. This rearrangement joins TRBV20-1 to TRBJ1-1; D possibly corresponds to TRBD1 (6 bases). CDR1 and CDR2 from the germline V gene are DFQATT and SNEGSKA (reference sequence). Trimming pared 0 bases from V and 1 base from J, leaving 12 bases between. The CDR3 is 15 residues long. CDR3 amino acids: CSARDLDRSNTEAFF. CDR3 nucleotide sequence: TGCAGTGCTAGAGATCTGGACAGATCGAACACTGAAGCTTTCTTT.

The rearrangement uses TRBV21-1 and TRBJ2-3; TRBD2 was called by the table and not checked on the DNA. TRBV21-1 is described as a pseudogene. The CDR3 loop spans 14 amino acids. The CDR3 here is CASDSGGLTDTQYF. The CDR3 nucleotides read TGTGCCAGCGATAGCGGGGGGCTCACAGATACGCAGTATTTT.

This clonotype was seen a few times. The rearrangement links TRBV27 to TRBJ1-2, with no clear D. Germline V CDR1 and CDR2: MNHEY, SMNVEV (reference sequence). V was cut by 5 bases and J by 3 bases, with 13 bases left in between. The CDR3 totals 14 residues. The CDR3 DNA sequence: TGTGCCAGCAGTCCCAGGCCGCGGGACTATGGCTACACCTTC. Residues: CASSPRPRDYGYTF.

The V gene is TRBV20-1, the J gene TRBJ2-4; D is unclear. The V end was cut by 1 base, the J end by 3 bases, with 10 bases between. The CDR3 length is 14 residues. CDR1 is DFQATT and CDR2 is SNEGSKA in the germline V gene (reference sequence). The DNA of the CDR3 is TGCAGTGCTAGAGTGGGGTCGGGCAAAAACATTCAGTACTTC. It specifies CSARVGSGKNIQYF.